This TCR beta chain stems from a study of a mutant IDH1 vaccine in newly diagnosed glioma. Study as a whole: Earlier care involved radiotherapy, temozolomide, or both, and the majority received both. Broader study findings: Evidence of vaccine-induced immune responses was documented in approximately 93% of patients.

V lost 5 bases, J lost 7 bases, and 8 bases lay in between. CDR1 and CDR2 (germline): SEHNR, FQNEAQ (reference sequence). The CDR3 has 12 amino acids. As to time point: week 11, during vaccination. Doses consisted of 300 ug of mutant IDH1 20-mer peptide each, paired with topical imiquimod. The donors' diagnosis was new WHO grade 3 or 4 astrocytoma that was IDH1-mutant and ATRX-lost. Generated by immunoSEQ multiplex PCR, the TCRdb table keeps only in-frame clones and is missing some. This table has around 120,000 clones, around 80% appearing once. This clone has more than one count but fewer than ten. The antigen is unknown.

This receptor was identified in a man in his forties with glioma. The sample consisted of PBMCs, taken from a glioma patient whose treatment included an IDH1 peptide vaccine. The chain links TRBV7-9 to TRBJ1-4; possibly TRBD1 for D (6 bases). In DNA form, the CDR3 reads TGTGCCAGCAGCGACAGGAGTGAAAAACTGTTTTTT. It codes for CASSDRSEKLFF.